This TCR beta chain derives from a study of blood T cells in healthy people across ages (dated by TCRdb to between 2014 and 2017). With respect to the entire study: In model experiments, template switching captured about one uniquely barcoded TCR beta cDNA molecule for every two T cells. To avoid experimental bias, donors of different ages were spread randomly across the sequencing lanes. Using deep sequencing normalized with unique cDNA molecular identifiers, the study measured how TCR beta repertoire diversity changes with age. The donors were split into four age groups: young (average 16 years), middle-aged (around 40), aged (62) and long-lived (roughly 86). Using the same blood draw, the study looked at two additional independent replicas of 1 million unique cDNA reads for two donors, one aged 18 to 29 and the other aged 80 or older.

Comments on this clonotype: This receptor's antigen is unknown. A much larger clone sits a single nucleotide away, making a read error possible.

The approximately 39 donors, aged about 6 to 100 years, were systemically healthy Caucasian individuals from Russia. Each donor gave approximately 10 milliliters of peripheral blood, collected into EDTA-treated Vacutainer tubes. Ficoll-Paque density-gradient centrifugation was used to isolate PBMCs, with at least 6.5 million per sample. Trizol reagent was used to extract total RNA from the PBMCs, yielding at least 6 micrograms per sample. For every donor, flow cytometry on a PBMC aliquot measured the percentage of naive CD45RAhigh/CD27high T cells. On the study overall, not on this receptor specifically: There was a strong correlation between observed TCR beta diversity and the percentage of naive T cells measured by flow cytometry. Compared with the aged group, the long-lived group had more naive CD4+ T cells, fewer expanded clones and increased TCR diversity, suggesting age selection. Observed TCR beta diversity per million T cells fell roughly linearly with age, and a significant reduction was already apparent by age around 39. Conclusive comparison of naive and antigen-experienced compartments was prevented by the profiling of bulk unsorted PBMCs. Donor CMV infection status was unknown, potentially confounding age-related changes in expanded clonotypes. Estimates of total diversity based on one million sequenced T cells were considered lower bounds and underestimates.

The method behind the library was 5' RACE. Instrument used: Illumina HiSeq 2500. The second PCR ran for about 6 to 12 cycles and used a J-beta primer mix along with a sample-barcoded 5' primer. Each TCR beta cDNA molecule received a unique molecular identifier from a template-switch 5' adaptor carrying 12 random nucleotides. Each sample yielded at least 2.5 million CDR3-containing paired-end reads. First-strand cDNA was synthesized from all RNA with the Mint cDNA synthesis kit, primed by a TRBC-specific oligonucleotide. All cDNA was treated with uracil-DNA glycosylase and then went through a first 18-cycle PCR with the universal primers M1SS and BC2_uni_R. From the authors' description of their analysis: Normalization of each sample was performed by random selection of 1 million high-quality reads, each carrying a distinct molecular identifier. Instead of being binned into consensus sequences, reads with shared molecular identifiers were discarded. MiTCR, set to a Q25 quality threshold and the strictest error-elimination algorithm, was used for CDR3 identification, clonotype clustering and error correction. A nonparametric unseen species model using Euler transformation provided a lower-bound estimate of total TCR beta diversity. Through fastp at Q25 and MiXCR, TCRdb rebuilt clones from the public reads, retaining in-frame beta chains. Each CDR3 protein gets just one entry, which takes the most common genes and DNA from the rows behind it. TCRdb, not the authors, supplied the V and J calls. Across this sample there are about 1.7 million distinct CDR3 sequences, with 28% seen only once. The ten biggest clones cover about 7.7% of the sample.

Trimming removed 2 bases from V and 11 bases from J; the gene matches leave 16 bases unexplained. According to the germline V gene, CDR1 reads SQVTM and CDR2 reads ANQGSEA. The CDR3 starts with the cysteine, ends with the phenylalanine, and has 16 residues. Solely the CDR3 DNA is kept, with 48 bases framed from the first base. Sequenced material: blood. The clonotype originates from a woman in her 30s in good health. The chain links TRBV29-1 with TRBJ2-5; a stretch of 11 junction bases matches TRBD2. CDR3 sequence: CSVESSGRAPYNEQYF. The DNA is TGCAGCGTTGAAAGTAGCGGGAGGGCCCCCTACAATGAGCAGTACTTC.